One and the same sample provided the 8 T cell receptor beta chains below, sequenced in a study of shared clonotypes between healthy human individuals. Data came from immunoSEQ multiplex PCR; TCRdb stores just in-frame clones and leaves some out. The profile shows around 1.1 million clones, roughly 74% of them singletons. What was sequenced was memory CD4+ T cells from PBMCs. The subset: CD45RA-negative fraction. All receptors come from a man younger than 30 in good health. Some clones in this sample may be carry-over from other donors' samples.

V and J are TRBV21-1 and TRBJ1-2. TRBV21-1 is assigned pseudogene status. This CDR3 has 13 amino acids. CDR3 DNA: TGTGCCAGCAGCAGGGGGGGCGCGGCTGGCTACACCTTC. Protein: CASSRGGAAGYTF.

This chain uses TRBV4-1 with TRBJ1-3, with a possible D match to TRBD1 (5 bases). Germline-derived CDR1 and CDR2 are MGHRA and YSYEKL. Trimming shortened V by 4 bases and J by 0 bases, and 7 bases separated the two germline ends. This CDR3 spans 14 amino acids. The CDR3 nucleotides read TGCGCCAGCAGCCGGGGACTCTCTGGAAACACCATATATTTT. Translation gives CASSRGLSGNTIYF.

The V gene is TRBV19, the J gene TRBJ1-5, with unresolved D. This CDR3 has 15 amino acids. Trimming stripped 1 base from V and 2 bases from J, with 9 bases between. The germline V gene has CDR1 LNHDA and CDR2 SQIVND (reference sequence). CDR3 in amino acids: CASSIGGWGNQPQHF. The CDR3 DNA reads TGTGCCAGTAGTATAGGTGGGTGGGGCAATCAGCCCCAGCATTTT. Full variable domain (outside the CDR3, taken from reference TRBV19 and TRBJ1-5): DGGITQSPKYLFRKEGQNVTLSCEQNLNHDAMYWYRQDPGQGLRLIYYSQIVNDFQKGDIAEGYSVSREKKESFPLTVTSAQKNPTAFYLCASSIGGWGNQPQHFGDGTRLSIL.

The genes are TRBV9 and TRBJ1-5; 10 nucleotides agree with TRBD1. The CDR3 extends over 14 amino acids. Germline loops: CDR1 SGDLS, CDR2 YYNGEE. Trimming removed 4 bases from V and 6 bases from J; junction bases left unmatched: 4. CDR3 in DNA: TGTGCCAGCAGCTCCTGGGACAGGGGTCAGCCCCAGCATTTT. Translating it yields CASSSWDRGQPQHF.

This clone was picked up a small number of times. This chain uses TRBV27 with TRBJ1-1; 8 nucleotides agree with TRBD1. CDR3 size: 16 residues. Germline-derived CDR1 and CDR2 are MNHEY and SMNVEV (reference sequence). V dropped 1 base and J dropped 6; count of bases not matched to a gene: 10. CDR3 protein: CASSLWGSGQGAEAFF. DNA for the CDR3: TGTGCCAGCAGTTTATGGGGATCCGGACAGGGAGCTGAAGCTTTCTTT.

This chain joins TRBV5-8 and TRBJ1-2; 7 nucleotides line up with TRBD1. The CDR3 spans 13 residues. Unmatched junction bases numbered 8, after V lost 5 bases and J lost 7 bases. Germline CDR1 reads SGHTS; CDR2 reads YDEGEE. CDR3 DNA sequence: TGTGCCAGCAGGTCCAGGGGGACGCGTGGCTACACCTTC. Translating gives CASRSRGTRGYTF.

The rearrangement joins TRBV28 to TRBJ2-2; 10 bases match TRBD2. This CDR3 spans 15 amino acids. Germline V lookup: CDR1 MDHEN, CDR2 SYDVKM. V was pared by 6 bases and J by 2 bases, with 3 bases of the junction left unmatched. The DNA of the CDR3 is TGTGCCAGCAGAGCTAGCGGGGGAAACACCGGGGAGCTGTTTTTT. Residues: CASRASGGNTGELFF.

This rearrangement joins TRBV15 to TRBJ2-7; D not certain. Trimming left V 1 base short and J 1 base short, with 14 bases between. Germline V gives CDR1 LNHNV, CDR2 YYDKDF (reference sequence). The CDR3 totals 16 residues. In nucleotides, the CDR3 is TGTGCCACCAGCAGAGGCCATTTGGACCGTTCCTACGAGCAGTACTTC. Translation gives CATSRGHLDRSYEQYF.